The 2 T cell receptor beta chains below come from one sample, sequenced in a study of immunodeficiency. Findings and limits, study-wide: CD4+ V-J pairing and productive entropy appeared similar in patients and controls.

Here immunoSEQ multiplex PCR was the method, and the copy in TCRdb shows in-frame clones only, minus some. The sample has a few thousand clones; approximately 89% are singletons. These receptors' antigens are unknown. The sequencing input was CD4+ T cells from blood. The source of these receptors is a woman younger than 35 with POLD1 deficiency.

This chain connects TRBV4-1 to TRBJ2-1; TRBD1 or TRBD2 may be the D gene (5 bases each). The CDR3 totals 17 residues. With 3 bases removed from V and 5 bases from J, the gap between germline ends came to 20 bases. Germline values: CDR1 MGHRA, CDR2 YSYEKL. CDR3 in amino acids: CASSHSLSGTDHNEQFF. The CDR3 region has the DNA TGCGCCAGCAGCCATTCCTTGTCAGGGACCGACCACAATGAGCAGTTCTTC.

The J gene is TRBJ1-5, the V gene TRBV5-1, with D tentatively TRBD1 (6 bases). The germline V and J ends were trimmed by 0 bases and 2 bases, with 12 bases remaining between them. The CDR3 runs 16 residues. Germline loops: CDR1 SGHRS, CDR2 YFSETQ. The CDR3 loop is CASSLGSGVGNQPQHF. The CDR3 DNA sequence: TGCGCCAGCAGCTTGGGGTCAGGGGTTGGCAATCAGCCCCAGCATTTT.